This T cell receptor beta chain was identified in a study of control samples from healthy donors and cancer patients. The CDR3 is made up of 14 amino acids. With V trimmed by 1 base and J by 10 bases, 6 bases remained unmatched. Germline V lookup: CDR1 SGHVS, CDR2 FNYEAQ. Measured with immunoSEQ multiplex PCR; TCRdb has only the in-frame clones, and not every one. Among approximately 94,000 clones listed, approximately 90% were seen once. The chain employs TRBV7-6 and TRBJ2-1, with 8 bases that match TRBD2. The source of this sequence is a woman between 25 and 40 years old in good health. Specimen: blood. The CDR3 is CASSLGALAGEQFF. CDR3 sequence (DNA): TGTGCCAGCAGCTTAGGAGCGCTAGCGGGCGAGCAGTTCTTC.